This entry lists 19 T cell receptor beta chains sequenced from one sample in a study of human T cells and chemical hapten exposure. Someone pulled total RNA out of unfractionated whole blood. TCRdb reanalysed the 5' RACE reads using MiXCR and keeps one entry per CDR3 protein. Among 110,000 or so distinct CDR3 sequences listed, approximately 19% were seen once. The receptors here all came from a human donor in good health.

V is TRBV29-1 and J is TRBJ1-4, with 9 bases lining up with TRBD1. V lost 6 bases, J lost 0 bases, and 14 bases stayed unmatched. Germline V lookup: CDR1 SQVTM, CDR2 ANQGSEA. The CDR3 has 18 amino acids. The CDR3 DNA reads as TGCAGCGTCTTCCAGCGGGGACAGGGATTCGCAACTAATGAAAAACTGTTTTTT. Residues: CSVFQRGQGFATNEKLFF.

The V call is TRBV2, the J call TRBJ2-3; D might be TRBD2 (5 bases). In germline, CDR1 is SNHLY, CDR2 FYNNEI. The CDR3 length is 13 residues. Trimming took 7 bases from V and 3 from J, leaving 11 bases between them. The CDR3 coding sequence is TGTGCCAGCAACCGGGGTCTTACAGATACGCAGTATTTT. Residues: CASNRGLTDTQYF.

A few counts support this clonotype. This chain uses TRBV2 with TRBJ2-7; unclear D gene. V was pared by 6 bases and J by 0 bases, with 18 bases between. The germline V gene encodes CDR1 SNHLY and CDR2 FYNNEI. The CDR3 loop spans 16 amino acids. The CDR3, as DNA: TGTGCCAGCAGAAGGTCAACGGAAGGGTTCTCCTACGAGCAGTACTTC. It specifies CASRRSTEGFSYEQYF.

The chain is built from TRBV4-1 and TRBJ1-1; D call uncertain. The length of the CDR3 is 13 residues. Deletions cut 3 bases from V and 5 bases from J, with 10 bases between. Germline V gives CDR1 MGHRA, CDR2 YSYEKL. Written as DNA, the CDR3 is TGCGCCAGCAGCCATTTAGGGTTGACTGAAGCTTTCTTT. Encoded protein: CASSHLGLTEAFF.

The genes are TRBV5-6 and TRBJ2-7; D not resolved. Between the trimmed V and J ends, which lost 1 base and 0 bases, there was a span of 14 bases. The length of the CDR3 is 16 residues. Germline CDR1 SGHDT, CDR2 YYEEEE. CDR3: CASSLISATNSYEQYF. The CDR3 nucleotides are TGTGCCAGCAGCTTGATTTCGGCTACCAACTCCTACGAGCAGTACTTC.

In the case of this clonotype: The junction shows a germline mismatch at one end, possibly a read error. The chain links TRBV24-1 to TRBJ2-2, with unresolved D. The CDR3 totals 11 residues. Germline V gene lookup returns CDR1 KGHDR and CDR2 SFDVKD. CDR3 DNA sequence: TGTGCCACCAGTGACACCTGGGAGCTGTTTTTT. This codes for CATSDTWELFF.

As DNA, the CDR3 is TGTGCCAGCAGTGTTCTCCTAGCGGGAGACGAGCAGTACTTC. Protein product: CASSVLLAGDEQYF. This rearrangement joins TRBV2 to TRBJ2-7, with 10 positions matching TRBD2. Looked up from germline, CDR1 is SNHLY and CDR2 is FYNNEI. The junction had 5 bases not matched to a gene; V was cut back by 4 bases and J by 5 bases. There are 14 residues in the CDR3. Together with reference TRBV2 and TRBJ2-7, the CDR3 gives the full variable domain: EPEVTQTPSHQVTQMGQEVILRCVPISNHLYFYWYRQILGQKVEFLVSFYNNEISEKSEIFDDQFSVERPDGSNFTLKIRSTKLEDSAMYFCASSVLLAGDEQYFGPGTRLTVT.

This chain connects TRBV6-5 to TRBJ2-7; D is undetermined. CDR3 length equals 14 residues. Per the germline V gene, CDR1 is MNHEY and CDR2 is SVGAGI. V was clipped by 0 bases and J by 3 bases, with 9 bases between them. CDR3 amino acids: CASSYSGIGYEQYF. The CDR3 DNA follows: TGTGCCAGCAGTTACTCGGGTATAGGCTACGAGCAGTACTTC.

This clonotype was counted only a few times. This chain uses TRBV5-4 with TRBJ1-1; D remains unclear. Trimming pared 5 bases from V and 0 bases from J, leaving 8 bases between. CDR3 length equals 13 residues. The germline V gene has CDR1 SGHNT and CDR2 YYREEE (reference sequence). CDR3 residues: CASSTGMNTEAFF. The CDR3 bases are TGTGCCAGCAGTACCGGGATGAACACTGAAGCTTTCTTT. The whole variable domain, filled in from reference TRBV5-4 and TRBJ1-1, reads ETGVTQSPTHLIKTRGQQVTLRCSSQSGHNTVSWYQQALGQGPQFIFQYYREEENGRGNFPPRFSGLQFPNYSSELNVNALELDDSALYLCASSTGMNTEAFFGQGTRLTVV.

The V and J genes are TRBV4-1 and TRBJ2-7, with D hard to call. Germline lookup yields CDR1 MGHRA and CDR2 YSYEKL. V lost 0 bases and J 2 bases, leaving 11 bases between the germline ends. This CDR3 is 15 amino acids long. CDR3 sequence: CASSQELGRTYEQYF. In DNA, the CDR3 is TGCGCCAGCAGCCAAGAACTTGGCAGAACCTACGAGCAGTACTTC.

This clonotype was seen more than once but under ten times. The chain is built from TRBV11-2 and TRBJ2-7; D is possibly TRBD1 (5 bases). CDR3 length equals 14 residues. Germline values: CDR1 SGHAT, CDR2 FQNNGV. With 3 bases removed from V and 4 bases from J, the gap between germline ends came to 13 bases. For the CDR3, the DNA is TGTGCCAGCAGCTTGGGGCAGGCAATTTACGAGCAGTACTTC. It translates to CASSLGQAIYEQYF. Filled out from reference TRBV11-2 and TRBJ2-7, the complete variable domain reads EAGVAQSPRYKIIEKRQSVAFWCNPISGHATLYWYQQILGQGPKLLIQFQNNGVVDDSQLPKDRFSAERLKGVDSTLKIQPAKLEDSAVYLCASSLGQAIYEQYFGPGTRLTVT.

This clonotype was seen more than once but under ten times. The chain uses TRBV5-1 and TRBJ2-2; D remains ambiguous. The CDR3 runs 11 residues. V lost 7 bases and J 2 bases, leaving 3 bases between the germline ends. CDR1 is SGHRS, CDR2 YFSETQ, per germline. CDR3 nucleotide sequence: TGCGCCAGCCGCAACACCGGGGAGCTGTTTTTT. Protein sequence: CASRNTGELFF.

The chain couples TRBV5-6 to TRBJ2-1; the D is unclear. The CDR3 is 13 residues long. Germline assignment: CDR1 SGHDT and CDR2 YYEEEE. The V and J ends lost 1 base and 12 bases respectively, with 14 bases between them. Written as DNA, the CDR3 is TGTGCCAGCAGCTTGTTGGTAGACCTGTGGCAGTTCTTC. Residues: CASSLLVDLWQFF.

The rearrangement uses TRBV2 and TRBJ2-2, with D uncertain. Trimming removed 2 bases from V and 5 bases from J, with 9 bases in between. The CDR3 extends over 14 amino acids. The germline V gene encodes CDR1 SNHLY and CDR2 FYNNEI. DNA for the CDR3: TGTGCCAGCAGTGAAATACGAGGTACCGGGGAGCTGTTTTTT. It encodes CASSEIRGTGELFF.

The chain links TRBV7-9 to TRBJ2-7, with TRBD1 as a possible D gene (5 bases). Per the germline V gene, CDR1 is SEHNR and CDR2 is FQNEAQ (reference sequence). Trimming left V 5 bases short and J 3 bases short, with 8 bases between. The CDR3 covers 12 residues. The CDR3 DNA follows: TGTGCCAGCAGCCAGACAGTCTACGAGCAGTACTTC. Translating gives CASSQTVYEQYF. Looking up the rest from reference TRBV7-9 and TRBJ2-7 gives the full variable domain: DTGVSQNPRHKITKRGQNVTFRCDPISEHNRLYWYRQTLGQGPEFLTYFQNEAQLEKSRLLSDRFSAERPKGSFSTLEIQRTEQGDSAMYLCASSQTVYEQYFGPGTRLTVT.

This clonotype was observed a single time. This chain joins TRBV20-1 and TRBJ2-7; 9 positions agree with TRBD2. V was clipped by 0 bases and J by 5 bases; unmatched bases: 8. The V gene's germline CDR1 is DFQATT and CDR2 SNEGSKA (reference sequence). The CDR3 totals 15 residues. DNA of the CDR3: TGCAGTGCTAGAGATCAGCGGGAGGACCCCCACGAGCAGTACTTC. Its protein product is CSARDQREDPHEQYF.

This clonotype has just one count. This rearrangement joins TRBV4-1 to TRBJ1-1; D may be TRBD1 (6 bases). Germline assignment: CDR1 MGHRA and CDR2 YSYEKL. V was pared by 0 bases and J by 0 bases, with 11 bases between. The CDR3 has 16 amino acids. The CDR3 DNA reads TGCGCCAGCAGCCAAGATCAGTGGGGGCTGAACACTGAAGCTTTCTTT. Protein product: CASSQDQWGLNTEAFF.

This chain joins TRBV7-8 and TRBJ2-7; TRBD1 aligns across 7 bases. The CDR3 is 11 residues long. The V gene end was trimmed by 0 bases and the J gene end by 12 bases; junction bases not matched to a gene: 2. The germline V gene has CDR1 SGHVS and CDR2 FQNEAQ. The CDR3 region is CASSLAGGTYF. The DNA for the CDR3 is TGTGCCAGCAGCTTAGCAGGGGGCACGTACTTC.

This rearrangement joins TRBV3-1 to TRBJ1-3; 8 positions match TRBD1. V shed 4 bases and J 6 bases; nucleotides not matched to a gene: 2. The CDR3 runs 13 residues. CDR1 is LGHDT and CDR2 is YNNKEL in the germline V gene (reference sequence). CDR3 nucleotides: TGTGCCAGCAGCCTCAGGGGGCCAAACACCATATATTTT. Encoded protein: CASSLRGPNTIYF.